This T cell receptor beta chain comes out of a study of response to subunit inactivated influenza vaccine. Study-wide findings and caveats: Each seasonal flu vaccination may recruit only limited new T cells, authors suggested.

V gave up 2 bases and J gave up 6 bases; unmatched junction bases: 10. Per the germline V gene, CDR1 is DFQATT and CDR2 is SNEGSKA (reference sequence). There are 15 residues in the CDR3. TCRdb reprocessed the RT-PCR reads via MiXCR and lists one record per CDR3 protein. The sample yields approximately 530,000 distinct CDR3 sequences, around 7.7% seen once. On this clonotype: Its antigen is unidentified.

Here the sequenced sample was PBMCs from blood, taken around 2 years after vaccination. The sequence came from a man between 50 and 69 years old who received an inactivated influenza vaccine. The rearrangement links TRBV20-1 to TRBJ1-5, with 7 positions matching TRBD1. The CDR3 protein is CSARKSTGTGQPQHF. DNA for the CDR3: TGCAGTGCTAGAAAATCGACAGGGACGGGTCAGCCCCAGCATTTT.